The 7 T cell receptor beta chains below all came from one sample that was sequenced in a study of shared clonotypes between healthy human individuals. TCRdb's copy holds only in-frame clones and misses some; the assay was immunoSEQ multiplex PCR. Among approximately 1,000,000 clones listed, 60% to 85% were seen once. Material: memory CD4+ T cells from PBMCs. The subset was: CD45RA-negative fraction. Receptor source: a man younger than 30 in good health. Some clones in this sample may be carry-over from other donors' samples.

Here the CDR3 reads CASSDSLGLYSLNEQFF. As DNA, the CDR3 is TGTGCCAGCAGCGACTCTCTAGGATTATATAGTCTTAATGAGCAGTTCTTC. The V gene is TRBV5-4, the J gene TRBJ2-1, with D unclear. The CDR3 runs 17 residues. V was pared by 4 bases and J by 7 bases, with 24 bases between. Germline CDR1 SGHNT, CDR2 YYREEE (reference sequence).

This clone has a count of ten or more. The chain recombines TRBV9 with TRBJ2-2, with TRBD2 matching over 10 bases. J was trimmed by 1 base and V by 0 bases; bases with no gene match: 12. Germline loops: CDR1 SGDLS, CDR2 YYNGEE. The CDR3 contains 20 residues. As DNA, the CDR3 is TGTGCCAGCAGCGTAGAAAGCGGGAGGGCCTCCACCCAGAACACCGGGGAGCTGTTTTTT. Translated: CASSVESGRASTQNTGELFF.

This clone was seen at least ten times. The gene calls are TRBV9 and TRBJ2-2; TRBD2 matches at 7 bases. Trimming cost V 4 bases and J 4 bases; bases outside gene matches: 10. The CDR3 spans 16 residues. Germline V gives CDR1 SGDLS, CDR2 YYNGEE. Here the CDR3 DNA reads TGTGCCAGCAGCCAGTCCTGGACTAGGGGCACCGGGGAGCTGTTTTTT. Translated: CASSQSWTRGTGELFF.

The V gene is TRBV5-1, the J gene TRBJ1-2, with TRBD1 as a possible D gene (6 bases). Trimming pared 0 bases from V and 7 bases from J, leaving 10 bases between. The CDR3 length is 13 residues. The germline V gene has CDR1 SGHRS and CDR2 YFSETQ. In DNA form, the CDR3 reads TGCGCCAGCAGCTTGGGGACAGTGGGTGGCTACACCTTC. This translates into CASSLGTVGGYTF. Using reference TRBV5-1 and TRBJ1-2 for the parts outside the CDR3, the full variable domain is KAGVTQTPRYLIKTRGQQVTLSCSPISGHRSVSWYQQTPGQGLQFLFEYFSETQRNKGNFPGRFSGRQFSNSRSEMNVSTLELGDSALYLCASSLGTVGGYTFGSGTRLTVV.

As regards this clone: A far larger clone is a single base away, which makes a read error likely. The sample holds other DNA sequences that translate to the same CDR3. V usage is TRBV6-1 and J usage is TRBJ2-7; D is tentatively TRBD1 or TRBD2 (6 bases each). This CDR3 comprises 13 residues. Trimming shortened V by 7 bases and J by 5 bases, and 15 bases separated the two germline ends. CDR1 MNHNS and CDR2 SASEGT come from the germline V gene. The CDR3 is CASMTGGGDEQYF. The CDR3 DNA sequence: TGTGCCAGCATGACCGGAGGGGGTGACGAGCAGTACTTC.

The rearrangement links TRBV5-1 to TRBJ2-3; D is tentatively TRBD1 or TRBD2 (5 bases each). There are 17 residues in the CDR3. Trimming took off 4 bases at V and 4 bases at J, with 22 bases between the two ends. Germline V gene data show CDR1 as SGHRS and CDR2 as YFSETQ. In nucleotides, the CDR3 is TGCGCCAGCAGCCGGAGGAAAAGTCAGGGAGTGGCAGATACGCAGTATTTT. As protein: CASSRRKSQGVADTQYF.

For the CDR3, the DNA is TGCGCCAGCAGCTTGGACCCCTTAACTCACACCATATATTTT. Protein sequence: CASSLDPLTHTIYF. The chain combines TRBV5-1 with TRBJ1-3; no firm D call. V was cut by 0 bases and J by 8 bases, with 12 bases left in between. Germline V gene lookup returns CDR1 SGHRS and CDR2 YFSETQ. CDR3 length: 14 residues.